What follows is one T cell receptor (beta chain) and its context. Its antigen remains unidentified. This record belongs to a study of T cell responses to AZD1222 COVID-19 vaccine. Study-level points and caveats: There were mostly white British donors and more females than males, and clonal diversity was possibly underestimated. Spike-specific TCR breadth and depth were elevated following two AZD1222 doses. After the peak T cell response, and only then, were repertoires sampled. Reportedly, close to half of spike-specific TCRs are directed against unmutated variant regions.

This CDR3 is 12 amino acids long. Germline trimming cut 4 bases from V and 16 bases from J; bases unmatched to any gene: 9. Germline values: CDR1 SGHDT, CDR2 YYEEEE. This table comes from immunoSEQ multiplex PCR, and its TCRdb copy is limited to in-frame clones, with some not included. The sample contains 57,000 or so clones, 85% of which appear only once. V gene TRBV5-6 combines with J gene TRBJ2-1; 9 nucleotides align to TRBD2. Sequencing was performed on peripheral blood, taken on day 0 of MenACWY control vaccination. The receptor was isolated from an adult in good health. The CDR3 DNA is TGTGCCAGCAGCCCTCGGGCTAGCGGGATTTTCTTC. It encodes CASSPRASGIFF.